Listed below are T cell receptor beta chains from one sample, sequenced in a study of radiotherapy plus CTLA-4 blockade in lung cancer. Profiled with immunoSEQ multiplex PCR; TCRdb holds only in-frame clones, not every one. The sample lists under 95,000 clones; around 81% were seen once. The source was peripheral blood, collected from a patient treated with radiotherapy plus ipilimumab. The origin of the receptors is a human donor with non-small cell lung cancer whose response to radiotherapy plus ipilimumab could not be evaluated. Some clones in this sample may be carry-over from other donors' samples. Both conserved end residues are part of each CDR3. D genes are given only for firm matches. Clone sizes are given selectively: once, few, many, or a class where the clone is expanded.

j_call d_call v_call clone_size cdr3_length cdr3_nt cdr3_aa
TRBJ1-3 TRBD1 TRBV19 . 16 TGTGCCAGTAGTATCGACAGGGGCAGTTCTGGAAACACCATATATTTT CASSIDRGSSGNTIYF
TRBJ2-7 . TRBV7-6 once 15 TGTGCCAGCAGCTTAGAGGAGTCAGGGGCCTACGAGCAGTACTTC CASSLEESGAYEQYF
TRBJ1-6 . TRBV30 few 10 TGTGCCTGGATCGGAGAAACCCTCCACTTT CAWIGETLHF
TRBJ2-3 TRBD1 TRBV6-5 . 14 TGTGCCAGCAGTTTGACAGGGTGGGCAGATACGCAGTATTTT CASSLTGWADTQYF
TRBJ1-1 TRBD1 TRBV28 . 14 TGTGCCAGCAGGGGCAGGGGGTGGAACACTGAAGCTTTCTTT CASRGRGWNTEAFF
TRBJ2-2 TRBD1 TRBV6-5 . 15 TGTGCCAGCAAAAGGACAGGGCAGAACACCGGGGAGCTGTTTTTT CASKRTGQNTGELFF
TRBJ1-1 TRBD1 TRBV6-1 few 14 TGTGCCAGCAGTGGCCGGGACAGGGGTCTTGAAGCTTTCTTT CASSGRDRGLEAFF
TRBJ2-7 . TRBV7-8 . 15 TGTGCCAGCAGCTTAGTCCGCGGGTCCTCCTACGAGCAGTACTTC CASSLVRGSSYEQYF
TRBJ2-2 . TRBV5-6 . 16 TGTGCCAGCAGCTTGGGGCCAGAAACAAACACCGGGGAGCTGTTTTTT CASSLGPETNTGELFF
TRBJ1-3 . TRBV19 few 16 TGTGCCAGTAGTATGGGGCCGGCTGATACAGGAAACACCATATATTTT CASSMGPADTGNTIYF
TRBJ1-5 . TRBV6-5 . 13 TGTGCCAGCAAAGCCTCACCCAATCAGCCCCAGCATTTT CASKASPNQPQHF
TRBJ2-3 TRBD1 TRBV11-3 . 14 TGTGCCAGCAGCTACAGGGGTGGCACAGATACGCAGTATTTT CASSYRGGTDTQYF
TRBJ2-7 . TRBV14 . 14 TGTGCCAGCAGCCAAGCTCGACAGTTGAACGAGCAGTACTTC CASSQARQLNEQYF
TRBJ1-4 . TRBV5-1 . 17 TGCGCCAGCAGCTTGGCCAAGTGGTCTCTTCGGGATGAAAAACTGTTTTTT CASSLAKWSLRDEKLFF
TRBJ1-6 . TRBV6-5 . 16 TGTGCCAGCAGTTTAGAGGGGGTTGCCTATAATTCACCCCTCCACTTT CASSLEGVAYNSPLHF
TRBJ2-1 . TRBV2 . 11 TGTGCCAGCAGCACTGCTGTAGAGCAGTTCTTC CASSTAVEQFF
TRBJ1-1 . TRBV19 . 15 TGTGCCAGTAGCCACAGTATGGTGAAGAACACTGAAGCTTTCTTT CASSHSMVKNTEAFF
TRBJ2-5 TRBD2 TRBV7-2 . 16 TGTGCCAGCAGCTTAGCGTTGCCTAGCGGTAGTGGGACCCAGTACTTC CASSLALPSGSGTQYF
TRBJ1-2 TRBD1 TRBV5-1 . 14 TGCGCCAGCAGCTTGGCCACAGGGGTATATGGCTACACCTTC CASSLATGVYGYTF
TRBJ2-1 TRBD1 TRBV28 . 14 TGTGCCAGCAGCCGGGACAGGGGGCTGAATGAGCAGTTCTTC CASSRDRGLNEQFF
TRBJ1-2 . TRBV6-6 . 16 TGTGCCAGCAGTTACTCTACAGCCCGAGCGGGCTCTGGCTACACCTTC CASSYSTARAGSGYTF
TRBJ2-7 . TRBV28 . 15 TGTGCCAGCAGTACTCCGGGTCGTACTACCTACGAGCAGTACTTC CASSTPGRTTYEQYF
TRBJ1-2 TRBD1 TRBV29-1 . 14 TGCAGCGTGGCCCCGGGACAGGGGAACTATGGCTACACCTTC CSVAPGQGNYGYTF
TRBJ2-6 TRBD1 TRBV5-4 . 16 TGTGCCAGCGGGGACAGGGCGAGGGCTGGGGCCAACGTCCTGACTTTC CASGDRARAGANVLTF
TRBJ2-7 . TRBV11-2 . 13 TGTGCCAGCAGCTCTAGCGTCCCCTACGAGCAGTACTTC CASSSSVPYEQYF
TRBJ1-1 TRBD1 TRBV10-3 few 14 TGTGCCATCAGCGACAGGGCGTGGAACACTGAAGCTTTCTTT CAISDRAWNTEAFF
TRBJ1-6 . TRBV15 . 16 TGTGCCACCAGCAGAGCGAAACAGGCCCGAAGTTCACCCCTCCACTTT CATSRAKQARSSPLHF
TRBJ2-3 . TRBV11-2 . 15 TGTGCCAGCAGCTTAGTATCCGGGGGGCCGGATACGCAGTATTTT CASSLVSGGPDTQYF
TRBJ1-5 TRBD1 TRBV19 . 18 TGTGCCAGTAGTAGAATCCCCCACAGGGGGGGTAGCAATCAGCCCCAGCATTTT CASSRIPHRGGSNQPQHF
TRBJ2-7 . TRBV27 . 15 TGTGCCAGCTGTTTGTCCCCAGGGTCGACCTACGAGCAGTACTTC CASCLSPGSTYEQYF
TRBJ2-3 . TRBV7-3 . 15 TGTGCCAGCAGCTTAAACTCGGCGGGCACAGATACGCAGTATTTT CASSLNSAGTDTQYF
TRBJ2-7 . TRBV7-2 . 11 TGTGCCAGCAGCTTATACTACGAGCAGTACTTC CASSLYYEQYF
TRBJ1-1 . TRBV18 few 13 TGTGCCAGCTCTCCCAACAGGGACACTGAAGCTTTCTTT CASSPNRDTEAFF
TRBJ2-1 TRBD2 TRBV5-1 . 15 TGCGCCAGCAGCTTGCAGCGGGGGGGCCCAAATGAGCAGTTCTTC CASSLQRGGPNEQFF
TRBJ1-2 . TRBV7-6 once 14 TGTGCCAGCAGCTTAGTCGCGGGAGGCTATGGCTACACCTTC CASSLVAGGYGYTF
TRBJ1-3 TRBD1 TRBV29-1 . 11 TGCAGCGTGGACAGGGGGGACACCATATATTTT CSVDRGDTIYF
TRBJ1-5 . TRBV18 . 14 TGTGCCAGCTCACCAGGGGCAGGCAATCAGCCCCAGCATTTT CASSPGAGNQPQHF
TRBJ1-1 . TRBV5-1 . 14 TGCGCCAGCAGCTCACTATCCGACAGGCCAGAAGCTTTCTTT CASSSLSDRPEAFF
TRBJ1-1 . TRBV11-1 . 14 TGTGCCAGCAGCTTAGTGGGGAGCGACACTGAAGCTTTCTTT CASSLVGSDTEAFF
TRBJ1-1 TRBD1 TRBV2 . 14 TGTGCCAGCAGTGATGGACAGGGGGCCACTGAAGCTTTCTTT CASSDGQGATEAFF
TRBJ2-5 . TRBV5-1 few 14 TGCGCCAGCAGCACCGGGGGGCGCGAAGAGACCCAGTACTTC CASSTGGREETQYF
TRBJ1-6 TRBD1 TRBV6-6 . 15 TGTGCCAGCAAGGAGGGGGCTTGGGGAAATTCACCCCTCCACTTT CASKEGAWGNSPLHF
TRBJ1-2 TRBD1 TRBV4-3 . 15 TGCGCCAGCAGCCCAGGGGAACAGGGGGCGCAAGGCTACACCTTC CASSPGEQGAQGYTF
TRBJ2-7 TRBD1 TRBV5-1 few 13 TGTGCCAGCAGCCGGACAGGGAACTACGAGCAGTACTTC CASSRTGNYEQYF
TRBJ2-5 TRBD1 TRBV5-6 . 13 TGTGCCAGCAGCTCCGGACAGGGGGAGACCCAGTACTTC CASSSGQGETQYF